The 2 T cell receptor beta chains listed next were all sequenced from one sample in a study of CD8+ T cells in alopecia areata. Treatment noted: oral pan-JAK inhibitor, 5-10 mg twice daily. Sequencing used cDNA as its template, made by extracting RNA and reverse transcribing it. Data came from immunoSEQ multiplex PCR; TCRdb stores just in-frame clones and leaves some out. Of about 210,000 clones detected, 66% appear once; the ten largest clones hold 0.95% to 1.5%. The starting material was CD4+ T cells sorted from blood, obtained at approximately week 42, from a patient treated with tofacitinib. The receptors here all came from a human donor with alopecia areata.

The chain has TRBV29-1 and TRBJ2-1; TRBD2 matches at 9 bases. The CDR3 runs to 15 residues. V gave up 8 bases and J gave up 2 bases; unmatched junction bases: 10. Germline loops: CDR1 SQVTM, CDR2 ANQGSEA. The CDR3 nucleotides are TGCAGCTCATCCCATAGCGGGGGTGCCTACAATGAGCAGTTCTTC. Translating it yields CSSSHSGGAYNEQFF.

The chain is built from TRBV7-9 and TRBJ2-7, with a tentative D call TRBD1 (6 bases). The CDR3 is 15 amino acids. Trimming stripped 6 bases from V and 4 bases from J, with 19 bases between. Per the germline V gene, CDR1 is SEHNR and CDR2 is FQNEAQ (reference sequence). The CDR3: CASSDGQHVGYEQYF. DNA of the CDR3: TGTGCCAGCAGTGACGGACAGCATGTTGGGTACGAGCAGTACTTC. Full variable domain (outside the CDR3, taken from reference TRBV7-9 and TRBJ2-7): DTGVSQNPRHKITKRGQNVTFRCDPISEHNRLYWYRQTLGQGPEFLTYFQNEAQLEKSRLLSDRFSAERPKGSFSTLEIQRTEQGDSAMYLCASSDGQHVGYEQYFGPGTRLTVT.